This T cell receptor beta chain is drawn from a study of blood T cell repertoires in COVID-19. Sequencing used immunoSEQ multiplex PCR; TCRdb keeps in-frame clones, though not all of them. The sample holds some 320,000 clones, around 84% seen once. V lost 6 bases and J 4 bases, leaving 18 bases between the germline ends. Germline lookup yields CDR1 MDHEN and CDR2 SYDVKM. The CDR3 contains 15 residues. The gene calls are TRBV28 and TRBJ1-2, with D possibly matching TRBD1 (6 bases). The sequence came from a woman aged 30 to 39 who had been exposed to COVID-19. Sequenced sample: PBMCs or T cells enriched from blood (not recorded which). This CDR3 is CASRYGQGRSYGYTF. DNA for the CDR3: TGTGCCAGCAGATACGGGCAGGGGAGAAGCTATGGCTACACCTTC.